Given below is one T cell receptor (beta chain) in context. Its antigen remains unknown. Here the CDR3 omits its conserved ending phenylalanine or tryptophan, so a read error is the likely source. This specimen belongs to a study of blood T cells in healthy people across ages. The study, taken as a whole, reports: PBMCs left unsorted prevented a conclusive naive versus antigen-experienced comparison.

With a J-beta primer mix and a sample-barcoded 5' primer, a second PCR ran roughly 6 to 12 cycles. TCRdb used MiXCR to reprocess the 5' RACE reads, holding one entry per CDR3 protein. The profile shows about 760,000 distinct CDR3 sequences, around a quarter of them singletons. Collection of roughly 9.6 milliliters of peripheral blood was performed for each donor. Germline CDR1 and CDR2: SGHTA and FQGNSA. Trimming took 4 bases from V and 11 from J, leaving 14 bases between them. The CDR3 is made up of 12 amino acids. A further study also used this sample, focusing on T cells of mothers and their children. As reported in that work: T cell clones that were persistent and microchimeric went undetected.

The chain joins TRBV7-2 to TRBJ1-1; D is uncertain. Sequences were obtained from blood. The origin of this receptor is a boy younger than 18 in good health. The CDR3: CASSSNRVLAFL. The CDR3 DNA sequence: TGTGCCAGCAGCTCCAATCGTGTGTTGGCTTTCCTT.